This record looks at one TCR beta chain sequence and its context. This sample is drawn from a study of cytomegalovirus exposure and HLA in healthy donors. Across the study: Ancestry clustering placed around four fifths of a few hundred genotyped donors in the Caucasian-associated cluster.

The CDR3 is made up of 17 amino acids. Germline CDR1 is SGHRS and CDR2 is YFSETQ. J lost 0 bases, V lost 0 bases, and 8 bases had no gene match. PCR involved 60 Vbeta and 13 Jbeta primers. Only in-frame clones appear in the TCRdb table, and some are missing; sequencing was by immunoSEQ multiplex PCR. The sample holds some 190,000 clones; roughly 80% are singletons and the top ten take approximately 2.4%. The chain carries TRBV5-1 and TRBJ2-7; TRBD2 agrees at 8 bases. This TCR derives from a male donor in good health and CMV-seronegative. Sample: PBMCs. For the CDR3, the DNA is TGCGCCAGCAGCTTGGCCGCTACGGGGGGGGGCTCCTACGAGCAGTACTTC. This translates into CASSLAATGGGSYEQYF.